This T cell receptor beta chain derives from a study of blood T cells in healthy people across ages. The overall study: Per every two T cells, about one barcoded beta molecule was captured by template switching.

Per the germline V gene, CDR1 is LGHNA and CDR2 is YSLEER. Between the trimmed V and J ends, which lost 1 base and 2 bases, there was a span of 15 bases. CDR3 length equals 17 residues. Through a sample-barcoded 5' primer and a J-beta primer mix, a second PCR was run for roughly 7 to 12 cycles. TCRdb independently ran MiXCR on the 5' RACE reads; one entry per CDR3 protein. The sample has about 1.4 million distinct CDR3 sequences, 45% to 70% seen once. This clonotype was seen more than once but under ten times. Its target is not known. Study results and caveats: It was the long-lived donors that had more naive CD4+ cells and higher diversity than aged donors. Naive T cell percentage showed a strong correlation with TCR beta diversity.

The V gene is TRBV4-3, the J gene TRBJ2-1, with D possibly being TRBD2 (7 bases). This receptor was taken from a man younger than 35 in good health. Sample: blood. The CDR3 is CASSQGTRGAPYNEQFF. Written as DNA, the CDR3 is TGCGCCAGCAGCCAAGGGACCCGGGGGGCCCCCTACAATGAGCAGTTCTTC.